These 8 T cell receptor beta chains share one sample of origin, sequenced in a study of blood T cell repertoires in COVID-19. TCRdb's copy holds only in-frame clones and misses some; the assay was immunoSEQ multiplex PCR. The table records about 150,000 clones, 85% to 90% of them present only once. Specimen: peripheral blood. The source is a woman in her 40s with acute or convalescent COVID-19.

The chain links TRBV9 to TRBJ2-1; D unclear. This CDR3 has 12 residues. Deletions cut 3 bases from V and 6 bases from J, with 7 bases between. The V gene's germline CDR1 is SGDLS and CDR2 YYNGEE. The CDR3 coding sequence is TGTGCCAGCAGCGCCCGACTCAATGAGCAGTTCTTC. It encodes CASSARLNEQFF.

The chain combines TRBV7-3 with TRBJ2-1; 7 nucleotides align to TRBD2. The germline CDR1 and CDR2 sequences are SGHTA and FQGTGA. The CDR3 length is 15 residues. The junction had 8 bases not matched to a gene; V was cut back by 3 bases and J by 6 bases. The CDR3 DNA is TGTGCCAGCAGCTTGAGCTCCACTAGCGTCAATGAGCAGTTCTTC. Translating gives CASSLSSTSVNEQFF.

The rearrangement uses TRBV9 and TRBJ1-2, with no clear D. V was pared by 0 bases and J by 4 bases, with 10 bases between. There are 14 residues in the CDR3. The germline V gene has CDR1 SGDLS and CDR2 YYNGEE. Here the CDR3 reads CASSVAPLVYGYTF. Here the CDR3 DNA reads TGTGCCAGCAGCGTAGCCCCACTAGTCTATGGCTACACCTTC.

The gene calls are TRBV7-2 and TRBJ1-1; D is unclear. The germline gives CDR1 SGHTA, CDR2 FQGNSA. CDR3 length: 16 residues. Between the trimmed V and J ends, which lost 5 bases and 1 base, there was a span of 17 bases. CDR3 sequence reads: CASSPFRGERNTEAFF. Written as DNA, the CDR3 is TGTGCCAGCAGCCCCTTTCGAGGCGAGAGGAACACTGAAGCTTTCTTT.

The rearrangement links TRBV30 to TRBJ2-3; D not certain. Germline loops: CDR1 GTSNPN, CDR2 SVGIG (reference sequence). The CDR3 covers 16 residues. V shed 4 bases and J shed 2 bases, with 19 bases lying between them. The CDR3 is CAWMFPPGSHTDTQYF. The CDR3 DNA reads as TGTGCCTGGATGTTTCCGCCCGGGTCACACACAGATACGCAGTATTTT.

The rearrangement joins TRBV5-1 to TRBJ1-2; possible D gene TRBD1, 5 bases. V was shortened by 1 base and J by 5 bases, with 15 bases between the two germline ends. This CDR3 is built from 15 residues. Per germline, CDR1 SGHRS and CDR2 YFSETQ. In DNA form, the CDR3 reads TGCGCCAGCAGCTTGACAGGAGAGGAAGAGTATGGCTACACCTTC. Its protein product is CASSLTGEEEYGYTF.

J is TRBJ2-4 and V is TRBV5-1, with TRBD2 matching 8 bases. Germline values: CDR1 SGHRS, CDR2 YFSETQ. Losses at the gene ends were 4 bases for V and 7 bases for J; bases not matched to a gene: 7. This CDR3 contains 14 residues. The CDR3 nucleotides are TGCGCCAGCAGCGGTGCCTCGGGGGGGAACATTCAGTACTTC. It yields the protein CASSGASGGNIQYF.

The chain has TRBV12-3 or TRBV12-4 and TRBJ2-7; 10 nucleotides line up with TRBD2. The CDR3 has 13 amino acids. V trimming: 6 bases; J trimming: 4 bases; junction bases outside the gene matches: 3. The CDR3 DNA sequence: TGTGCCAGCAGACGGACTAGCGGTTACGAGCAGTACTTC. Its protein product is CASRRTSGYEQYF.